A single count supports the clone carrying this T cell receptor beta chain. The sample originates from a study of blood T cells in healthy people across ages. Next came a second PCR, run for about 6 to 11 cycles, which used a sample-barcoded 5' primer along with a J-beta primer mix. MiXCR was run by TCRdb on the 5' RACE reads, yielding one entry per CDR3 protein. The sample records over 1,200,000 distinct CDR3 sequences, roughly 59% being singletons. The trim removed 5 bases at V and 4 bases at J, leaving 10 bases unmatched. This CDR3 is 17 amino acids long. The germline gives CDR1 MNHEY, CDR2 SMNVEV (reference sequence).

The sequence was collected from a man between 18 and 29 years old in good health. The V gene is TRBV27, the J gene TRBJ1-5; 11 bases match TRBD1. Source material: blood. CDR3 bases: TGTGCCAGCAGTCTACGCCGGGACAGGGGGTTTAATCAGCCCCAGCATTTT. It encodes CASSLRRDRGFNQPQHF.